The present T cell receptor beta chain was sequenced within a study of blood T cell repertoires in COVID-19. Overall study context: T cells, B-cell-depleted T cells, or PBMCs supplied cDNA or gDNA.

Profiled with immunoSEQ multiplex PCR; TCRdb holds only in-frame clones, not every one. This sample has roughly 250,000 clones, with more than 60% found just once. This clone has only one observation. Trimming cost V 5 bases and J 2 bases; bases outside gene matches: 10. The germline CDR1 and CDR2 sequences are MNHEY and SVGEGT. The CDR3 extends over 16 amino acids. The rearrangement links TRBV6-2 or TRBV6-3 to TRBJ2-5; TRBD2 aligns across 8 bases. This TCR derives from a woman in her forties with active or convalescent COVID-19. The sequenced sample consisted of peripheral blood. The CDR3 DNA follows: TGTGCCAGCAGTGCACACGGACTAGCTGAGCAAGAGACCCAGTACTTC. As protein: CASSAHGLAEQETQYF.